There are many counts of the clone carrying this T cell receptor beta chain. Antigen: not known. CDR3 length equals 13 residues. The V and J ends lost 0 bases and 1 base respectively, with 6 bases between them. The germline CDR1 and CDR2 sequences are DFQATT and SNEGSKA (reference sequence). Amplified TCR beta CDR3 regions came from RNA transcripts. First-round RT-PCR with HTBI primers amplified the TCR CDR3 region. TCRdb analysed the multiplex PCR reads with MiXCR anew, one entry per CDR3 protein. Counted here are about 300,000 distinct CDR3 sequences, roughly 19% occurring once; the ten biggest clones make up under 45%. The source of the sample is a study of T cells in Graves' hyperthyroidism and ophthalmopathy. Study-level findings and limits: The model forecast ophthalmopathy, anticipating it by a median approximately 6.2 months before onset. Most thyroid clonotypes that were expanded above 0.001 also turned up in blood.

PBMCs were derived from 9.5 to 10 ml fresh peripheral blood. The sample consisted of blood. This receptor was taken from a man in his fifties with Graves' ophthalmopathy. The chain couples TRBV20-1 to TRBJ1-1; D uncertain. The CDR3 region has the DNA TGCAGTGCTAGAGATATTAAGAACACTGAAGCTTTCTTT. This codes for CSARDIKNTEAFF.